This T cell receptor (beta chain) was sequenced for a study of blood T cell repertoires in COVID-19. Study in general: Sample material is recorded as cDNA or gDNA derived from T cells, B-cell-depleted T cells, or PBMCs.

CDR1 and CDR2 (germline): SGHAT, FQDESV (reference sequence). V lost 0 bases, J lost 13 bases, and 18 bases lay in between. The CDR3 contains 14 residues. The authors' processing: Amplifying reference gene primers gave estimates of nucleated cell counts. Profiled with immunoSEQ multiplex PCR; TCRdb holds only in-frame clones, not every one. V and J calls and clone size follow that table, whereas D and trimming were derived from the DNA. Of a few hundred thousand clones listed, approximately 89% are singletons. Seattle participants joined during active infection and were tracked over time. The sequenced material came from peripheral blood. The receptor's source is a woman aged 60 to 75 with COVID-19, enrolled during active disease. The J gene is TRBJ1-2, the V gene TRBV11-1; tentatively, D is TRBD1 (6 bases). CDR3 sequence reads: CASSLAGHLGPSTF. The DNA for the CDR3 is TGTGCCAGCAGCTTAGCGGGACATCTCGGGCCATCCACCTTC.